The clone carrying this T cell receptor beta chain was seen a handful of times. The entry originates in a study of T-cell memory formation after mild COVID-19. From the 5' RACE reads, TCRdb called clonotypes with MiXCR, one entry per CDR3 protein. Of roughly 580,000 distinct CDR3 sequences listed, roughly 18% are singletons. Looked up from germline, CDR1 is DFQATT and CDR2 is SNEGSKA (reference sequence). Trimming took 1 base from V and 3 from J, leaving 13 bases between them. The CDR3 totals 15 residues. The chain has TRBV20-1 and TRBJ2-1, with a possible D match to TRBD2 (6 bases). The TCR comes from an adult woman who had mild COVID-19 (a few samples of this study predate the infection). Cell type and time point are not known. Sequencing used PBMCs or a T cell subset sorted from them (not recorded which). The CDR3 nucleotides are TGCAGTGCTAGAGTCGCGGGGTCCCTCTACAATGAGCAGTTCTTC. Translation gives CSARVAGSLYNEQFF.